One and the same sample provided the 4 T cell receptor beta chains below, sequenced in a study of cytomegalovirus exposure and HLA in healthy donors. Primers: 60 Vbeta forward and 13 Jbeta reverse. The repertoire was sequenced with immunoSEQ multiplex PCR; TCRdb's copy has only in-frame clones and lacks some. The sample shows about 210,000 clones, 75% to 90% of them seen only once. The specimen sequenced was PBMCs. The receptors were sampled from a woman in her 30s in good health and CMV-seronegative.

The chain links TRBV7-6 to TRBJ2-7; TRBD2 might be the D (8 bases). CDR1 and CDR2 (germline): SGHVS, FNYEAQ. This CDR3 region has 14 residues. The V and J ends lost 4 bases and 4 bases respectively, with 14 bases between them. The CDR3 DNA reads as TGTGCCAGCAGCTCGGGGGGGGACAGTTACGAGCAGTACTTC. As protein: CASSSGGDSYEQYF.

Concerning this clone: The sample has other DNA sequences that encode this CDR3 too. This chain links TRBV11-3 with TRBJ2-3; no clear D gene. The CDR3 has 14 residues. V lost 1 base to trimming and J lost 0 bases, with 5 bases between them. The germline gives CDR1 SGHNT, CDR2 YENEEA. CDR3 loop: CASSLGRSTDTQYF. The CDR3, as DNA: TGTGCCAGCAGCTTAGGTAGAAGCACAGATACGCAGTATTTT.

The J gene is TRBJ1-3, the V gene TRBV6-1; D unclear. Trimming cost V 4 bases and J 6 bases, with 7 bases left between them. Germline-derived CDR1 and CDR2 are MNHNS and SASEGT. This CDR3 has 12 residues. CDR3 nucleotides: TGTGCCAGCAGTGCCCAGTCAAACACCATATATTTT. Protein sequence: CASSAQSNTIYF.

A word on this clone: One end of the junction is discordant with germline, which a read error may explain. The V and J genes are TRBV7-7 and TRBJ2-7, with 7 nucleotides matching TRBD1. CDR3 size: 13 residues. The germline CDR1 and CDR2 sequences are SSHAT and FNYEAQ (reference sequence). The CDR3 spells CASSLDRDGEQYF. The CDR3 nucleotides read TGTGCTAGCAGCCTCGACAGGGACGGCGAGCAGTACTTC.